The TCR beta chain described here comes from a study of blood T cell repertoires in COVID-19. Whole-study context: There were acute and convalescent COVID-19 samples, and they came from the United States, Italy and Spain. Sample material is recorded as cDNA or gDNA derived from T cells, B-cell-depleted T cells, or PBMCs.

Germline CDR1 SGHTA, CDR2 FQGNSA. Trimming took 4 bases from V and 2 from J, leaving 14 bases between them. The CDR3 has 15 residues. Original processing methods: The assay estimated nucleated cells by amplifying reference gene primers. Clones were read by immunoSEQ multiplex PCR, and TCRdb kept only the in-frame ones, dropping some. D and trimming come from the DNA, and the V and J calls and clone size come from that table. The table shows about 220,000 clones, with approximately 83% occurring only once. This clone was seen once. Sequencing input: peripheral blood. The receptor comes from a woman aged 55-75 years with acute or convalescent COVID-19. This chain uses TRBV7-2 with TRBJ1-2; D gene unclear. The CDR3 region has the DNA TGTGCCAGCAGCTCGTGGGCCGAGATGAACTATGGCTACACCTTC. This encodes CASSSWAEMNYGYTF.